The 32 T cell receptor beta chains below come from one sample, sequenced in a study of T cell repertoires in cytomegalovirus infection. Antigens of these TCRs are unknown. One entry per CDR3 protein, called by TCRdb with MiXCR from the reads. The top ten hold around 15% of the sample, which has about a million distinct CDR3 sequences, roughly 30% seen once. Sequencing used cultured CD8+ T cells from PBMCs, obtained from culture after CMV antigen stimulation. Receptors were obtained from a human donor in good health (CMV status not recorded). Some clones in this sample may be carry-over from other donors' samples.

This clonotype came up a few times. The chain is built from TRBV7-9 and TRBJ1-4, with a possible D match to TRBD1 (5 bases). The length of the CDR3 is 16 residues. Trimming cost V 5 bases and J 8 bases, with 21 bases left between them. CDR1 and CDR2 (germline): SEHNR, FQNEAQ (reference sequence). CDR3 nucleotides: TGTGCCAGCAGCCGGCCGCGGCAGGGTCCTTTAGAAAAACTGTTTTTT. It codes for CASSRPRQGPLEKLFF.

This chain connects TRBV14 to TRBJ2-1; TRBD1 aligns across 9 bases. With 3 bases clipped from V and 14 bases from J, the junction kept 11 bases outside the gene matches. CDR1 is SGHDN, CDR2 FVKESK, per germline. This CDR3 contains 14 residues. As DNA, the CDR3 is TGTGCCAGCAGCCAGATTCCGGGACAGGGTTTAGAGTTCTTC. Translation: CASSQIPGQGLEFF. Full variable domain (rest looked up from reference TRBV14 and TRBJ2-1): EAGVTQFPSHSVIEKGQTVTLRCDPISGHDNLYWYRRVMGKEIKFLLHFVKESKQDESGMPNNRFLAERTGGTYSTLKVQPAELEDSGVYFCASSQIPGQGLEFFGPGTRLTVL.

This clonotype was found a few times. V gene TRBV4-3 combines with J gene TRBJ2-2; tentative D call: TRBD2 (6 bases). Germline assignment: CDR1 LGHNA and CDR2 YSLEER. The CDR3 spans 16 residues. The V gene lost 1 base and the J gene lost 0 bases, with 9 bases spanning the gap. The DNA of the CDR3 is TGCGCCAGCAGCCAAGGCGAGCGGGCGAACACCGGGGAGCTGTTTTTT. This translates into CASSQGERANTGELFF.

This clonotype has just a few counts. The CDR3 coding sequence is TGCAGTGCTAGAGAATTTCAGGGCACCTACGAGCAGTACTTC. Translation gives CSAREFQGTYEQYF. The chain is built from TRBV20-1 and TRBJ2-7, with D tentatively TRBD1 (5 bases). Germline lookup yields CDR1 DFQATT and CDR2 SNEGSKA (reference sequence). The CDR3 spans 14 residues. Trimming took 0 bases from V and 2 from J, leaving 11 bases between them.

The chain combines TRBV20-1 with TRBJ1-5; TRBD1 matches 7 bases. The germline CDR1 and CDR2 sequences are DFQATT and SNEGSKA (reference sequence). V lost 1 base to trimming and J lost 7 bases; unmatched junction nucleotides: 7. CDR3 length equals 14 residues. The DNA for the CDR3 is TGCAGTGCTAGAGGAGGGGGCGGGGGGCAGCCCCAGCATTTT. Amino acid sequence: CSARGGGGGQPQHF.

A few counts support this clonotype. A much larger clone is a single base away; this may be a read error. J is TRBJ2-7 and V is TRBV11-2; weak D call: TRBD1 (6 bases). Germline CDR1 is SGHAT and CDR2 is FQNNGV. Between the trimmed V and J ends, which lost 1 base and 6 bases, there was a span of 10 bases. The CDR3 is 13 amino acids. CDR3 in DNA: TGTGCCAGCAGCTTAGGGCCAGGGGTCGAGCAGTACGTC. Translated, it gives CASSLGPGVEQYV.

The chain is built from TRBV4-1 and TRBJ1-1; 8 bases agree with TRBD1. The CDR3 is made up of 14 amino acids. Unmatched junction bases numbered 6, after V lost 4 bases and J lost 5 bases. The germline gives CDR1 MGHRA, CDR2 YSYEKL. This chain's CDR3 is CASSPRTGPTEAFF. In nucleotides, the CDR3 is TGCGCCAGCAGCCCTCGGACAGGGCCAACTGAAGCTTTCTTT.

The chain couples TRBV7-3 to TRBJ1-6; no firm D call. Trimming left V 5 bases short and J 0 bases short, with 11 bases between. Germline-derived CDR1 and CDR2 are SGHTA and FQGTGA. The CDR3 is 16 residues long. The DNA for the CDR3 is TGTGCCAGCAGCCGAGACTCCTTCTCCTATAATTCACCCCTCCACTTT. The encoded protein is CASSRDSFSYNSPLHF.

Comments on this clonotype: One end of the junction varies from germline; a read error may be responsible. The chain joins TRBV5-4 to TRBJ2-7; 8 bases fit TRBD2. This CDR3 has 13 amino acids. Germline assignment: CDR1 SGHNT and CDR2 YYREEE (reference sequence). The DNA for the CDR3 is TGTGCCAGCAGCCCCGGGGGGGACTACGGGCAGTACTTC. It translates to CASSPGGDYGQYF.

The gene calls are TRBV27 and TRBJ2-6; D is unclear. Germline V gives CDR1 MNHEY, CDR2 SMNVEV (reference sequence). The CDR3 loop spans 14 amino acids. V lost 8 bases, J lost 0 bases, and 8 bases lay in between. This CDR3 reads CASRWVSGANVLTF. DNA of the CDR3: TGTGCCAGCCGCTGGGTCTCTGGGGCCAACGTCCTGACTTTC.

The CDR3 here is CASSLSDTDQPQHF. The CDR3 DNA sequence: TGTGCCAGCAGTTTATCGGACACAGATCAGCCCCAGCATTTT. This chain joins TRBV27 and TRBJ1-5, with a weak D call TRBD1 (5 bases). This CDR3 spans 14 amino acids. Looked up from germline, CDR1 is MNHEY and CDR2 is SMNVEV (reference sequence). Trimming removed 0 bases from V and 5 bases from J, with 8 bases in between.

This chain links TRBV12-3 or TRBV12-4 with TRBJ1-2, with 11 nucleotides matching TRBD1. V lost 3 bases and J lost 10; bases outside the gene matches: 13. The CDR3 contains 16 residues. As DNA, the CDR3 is TGTGCCAGCAGTTTTAGTTTGGGACAGGGGGAAGGTGACTACACCTTC. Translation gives CASSFSLGQGEGDYTF.

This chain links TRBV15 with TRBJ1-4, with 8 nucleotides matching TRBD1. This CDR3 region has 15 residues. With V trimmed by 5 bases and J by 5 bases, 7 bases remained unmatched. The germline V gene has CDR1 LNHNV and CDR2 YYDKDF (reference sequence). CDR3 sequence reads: CATSDWTGLNEKLFF. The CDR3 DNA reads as TGTGCCACCAGCGATTGGACAGGGTTAAATGAAAAACTGTTTTTT.

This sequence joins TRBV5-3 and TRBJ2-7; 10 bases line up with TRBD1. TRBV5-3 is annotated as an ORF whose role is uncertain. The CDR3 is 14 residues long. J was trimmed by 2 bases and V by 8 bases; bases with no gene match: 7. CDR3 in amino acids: CASSAGTGAYEQYV. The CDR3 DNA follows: TGTGCCAGCAGCGCCGGGACAGGGGCCTACGAGCAGTACGTC.

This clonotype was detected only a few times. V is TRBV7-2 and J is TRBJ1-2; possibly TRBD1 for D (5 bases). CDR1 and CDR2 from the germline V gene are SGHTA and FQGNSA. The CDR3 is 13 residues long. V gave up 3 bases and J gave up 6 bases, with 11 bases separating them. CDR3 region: CASSFLGGNGYTF. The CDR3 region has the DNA TGTGCCAGCAGCTTCCTGGGGGGGAATGGCTACACCTTC.

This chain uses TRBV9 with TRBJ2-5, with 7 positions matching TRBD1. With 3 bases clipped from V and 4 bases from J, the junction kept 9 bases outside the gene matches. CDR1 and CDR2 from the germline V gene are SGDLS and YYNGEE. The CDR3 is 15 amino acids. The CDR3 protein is CASSESDRAIETQYF. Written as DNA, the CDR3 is TGTGCCAGCAGCGAATCAGACAGGGCCATAGAGACCCAGTACTTC.

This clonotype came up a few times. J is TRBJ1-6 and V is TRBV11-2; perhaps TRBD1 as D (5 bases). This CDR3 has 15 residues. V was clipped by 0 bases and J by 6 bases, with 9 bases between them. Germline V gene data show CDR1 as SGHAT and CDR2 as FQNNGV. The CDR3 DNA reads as TGTGCCAGCAGCTTAGATCCGGGGGGTAATTCACCCCTCCACTTT. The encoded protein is CASSLDPGGNSPLHF.

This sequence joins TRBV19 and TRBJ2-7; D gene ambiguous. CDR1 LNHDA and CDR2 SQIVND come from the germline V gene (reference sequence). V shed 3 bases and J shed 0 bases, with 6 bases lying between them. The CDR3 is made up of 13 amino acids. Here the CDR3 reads CASSIASSYEQYF. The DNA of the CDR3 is TGTGCCAGTAGTATCGCTAGCTCCTACGAGCAGTACTTC.

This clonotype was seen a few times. CDR3 region: CASNTGGGGARETQYF. The CDR3 nucleotides read TGTGCCAGCAATACAGGGGGCGGGGGGGCCCGAGAGACCCAGTACTTC. The genes are TRBV12-3 or TRBV12-4 and TRBJ2-5; D is perhaps TRBD1 or TRBD2 (9 bases each). Trimming stripped 7 bases from V and 4 bases from J, with 22 bases between. CDR3 length: 16 amino acids.

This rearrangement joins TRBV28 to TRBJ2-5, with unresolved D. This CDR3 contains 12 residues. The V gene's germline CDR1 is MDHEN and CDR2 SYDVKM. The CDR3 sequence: CGTSAGQETQYF. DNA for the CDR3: TGTGGGACCTCCGCAGGCCAAGAGACCCAGTACTTC.

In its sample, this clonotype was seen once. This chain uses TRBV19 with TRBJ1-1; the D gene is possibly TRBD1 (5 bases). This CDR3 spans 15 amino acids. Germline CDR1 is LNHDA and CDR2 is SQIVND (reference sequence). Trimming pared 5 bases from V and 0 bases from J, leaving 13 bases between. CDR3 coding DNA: TGTGCCAGTAGTCCCTATGGGACGATGAACACTGAAGCTTTCTTT. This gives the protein CASSPYGTMNTEAFF.

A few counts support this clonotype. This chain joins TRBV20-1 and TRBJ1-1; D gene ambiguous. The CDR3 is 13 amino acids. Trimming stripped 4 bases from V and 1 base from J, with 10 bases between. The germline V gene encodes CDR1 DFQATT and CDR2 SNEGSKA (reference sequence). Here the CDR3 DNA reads TGCAGTGCTACCCCGGAGGGGAACACTGAAGCTTTCTTT. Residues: CSATPEGNTEAFF.

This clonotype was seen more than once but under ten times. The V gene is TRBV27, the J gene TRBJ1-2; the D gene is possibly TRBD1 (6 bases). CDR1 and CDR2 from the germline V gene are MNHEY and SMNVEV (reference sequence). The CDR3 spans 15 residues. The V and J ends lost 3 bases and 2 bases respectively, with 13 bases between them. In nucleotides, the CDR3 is TGTGCCAGCAGTTTCTCGGGGACACCCAACTATGGCTACACCTTC. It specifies CASSFSGTPNYGYTF.

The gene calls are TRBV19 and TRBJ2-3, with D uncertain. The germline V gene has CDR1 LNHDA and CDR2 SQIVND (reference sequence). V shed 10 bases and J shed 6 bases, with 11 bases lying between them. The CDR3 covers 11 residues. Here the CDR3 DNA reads TGTGCCACCCTAACTGGGGATACGCAGTATTTT. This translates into CATLTGDTQYF.

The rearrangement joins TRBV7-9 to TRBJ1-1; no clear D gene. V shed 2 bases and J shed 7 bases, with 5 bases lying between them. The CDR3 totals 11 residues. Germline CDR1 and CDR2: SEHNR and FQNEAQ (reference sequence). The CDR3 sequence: CASSLIIEAFF. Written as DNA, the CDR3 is TGTGCCAGCAGCTTAATAATTGAAGCTTTCTTT.

CDR3 nucleotide sequence: TGTGCCAGCAGCCAAAAGGCGCCATATCAGCCCCAGCATTTT. Amino acids: CASSQKAPYQPQHF. V and J are TRBV27 and TRBJ1-5; D gene ambiguous. Deletions cut 6 bases from V and 5 bases from J, with 14 bases between. Germline CDR1 reads MNHEY; CDR2 reads SMNVEV (reference sequence). The CDR3 runs 14 residues.

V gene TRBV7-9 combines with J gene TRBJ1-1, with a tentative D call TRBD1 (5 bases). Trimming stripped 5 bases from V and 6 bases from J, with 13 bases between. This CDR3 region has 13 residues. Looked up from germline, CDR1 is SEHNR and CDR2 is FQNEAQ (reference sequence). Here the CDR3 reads CASSLPWGAEAFF. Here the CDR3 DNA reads TGTGCCAGCAGCCTCCCATGGGGGGCTGAAGCTTTCTTT.

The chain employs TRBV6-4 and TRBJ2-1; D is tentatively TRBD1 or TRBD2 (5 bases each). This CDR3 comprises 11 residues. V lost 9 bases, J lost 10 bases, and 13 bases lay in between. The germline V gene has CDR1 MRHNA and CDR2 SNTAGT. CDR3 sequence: CARTDRGEQFF. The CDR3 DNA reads TGTGCCAGAACAGACAGAGGGGAGCAGTTCTTC.

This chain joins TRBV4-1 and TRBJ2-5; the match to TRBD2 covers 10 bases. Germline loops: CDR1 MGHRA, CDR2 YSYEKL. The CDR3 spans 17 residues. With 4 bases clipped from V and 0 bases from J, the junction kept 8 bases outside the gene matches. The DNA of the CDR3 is TGCGCCAGCAGCCCTTCTAGCGGGGGCCTTTACCAAGAGACCCAGTACTTC. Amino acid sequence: CASSPSSGGLYQETQYF.

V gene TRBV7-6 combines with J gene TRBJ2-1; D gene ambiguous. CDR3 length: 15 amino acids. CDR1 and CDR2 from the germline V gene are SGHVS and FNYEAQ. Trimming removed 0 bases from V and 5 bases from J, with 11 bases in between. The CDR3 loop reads CASSLAPQANNEQFF. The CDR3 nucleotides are TGTGCCAGCAGCTTAGCCCCCCAGGCTAACAATGAGCAGTTCTTC.

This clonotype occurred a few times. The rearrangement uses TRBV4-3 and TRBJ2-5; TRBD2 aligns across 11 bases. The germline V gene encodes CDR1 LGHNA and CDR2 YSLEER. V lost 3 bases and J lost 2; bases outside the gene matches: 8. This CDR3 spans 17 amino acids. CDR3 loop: CASSQTLAGGQQETQYF. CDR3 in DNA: TGCGCCAGCAGCCAGACGCTAGCGGGGGGCCAACAAGAGACCCAGTACTTC.

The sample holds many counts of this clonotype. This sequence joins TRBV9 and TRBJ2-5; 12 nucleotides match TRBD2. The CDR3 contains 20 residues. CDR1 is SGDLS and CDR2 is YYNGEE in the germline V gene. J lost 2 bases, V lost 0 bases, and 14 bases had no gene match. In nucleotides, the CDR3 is TGTGCCAGCAGCGTAGTGACGACTAGCGGGGGTTACACGGAGCAAGAGACCCAGTACTTC. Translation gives CASSVVTTSGGYTEQETQYF.